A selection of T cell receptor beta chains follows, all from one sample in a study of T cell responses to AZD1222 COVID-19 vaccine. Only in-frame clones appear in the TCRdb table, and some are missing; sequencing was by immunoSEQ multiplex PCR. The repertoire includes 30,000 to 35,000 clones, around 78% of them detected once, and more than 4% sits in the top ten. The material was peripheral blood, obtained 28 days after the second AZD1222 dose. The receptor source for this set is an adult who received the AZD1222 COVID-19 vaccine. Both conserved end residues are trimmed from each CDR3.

ASYLPSGTGNTEAF	TRBV7-9	TRBJ1-1
ASSYYSTVMNTEAF	TRBV5-5	TRBJ1-1
ASSLGTASLTEAF	TRBV11-3	TRBJ1-1
ASSYRDTGELF	TRBV6-5	TRBJ2-2
ASSIPNYGYT	TRBV19	TRBJ1-2
ASSQGLAETGELF	TRBV3-1/TRBV3-2	TRBJ2-2
ASSSPVGTAVNTEAF	TRBV7-6	TRBJ1-1
ASSVTSGGVNEQF	TRBV19	TRBJ2-1
ASSNRCITDTQY	TRBV21-1	TRBJ2-3
ASSRGTSGGEGYNEQF	TRBV3-1/TRBV3-2	TRBJ2-1
ASSVAMASNEKLF	TRBV9	TRBJ1-4
ATSAGGGLGVETQY	TRBV24-1	TRBJ2-5
ASSLVAWDTQY	TRBV5-6	TRBJ2-3
ASRLSLLNTEAF	TRBV27	TRBJ1-1
ASSLVVSGIGRGAF	TRBV5-6	TRBJ1-1
ASSQDQSETQY	TRBV3-1/TRBV3-2	TRBJ2-5
ASSSLEYEAF	TRBV5-4	TRBJ1-1
ASRWGNTEAF	TRBV12-3/TRBV12-4	TRBJ1-1
ASSLPNSRGQYEQY	TRBV18	TRBJ2-7
ASSSYTGELF	TRBV7-2	TRBJ2-2
ASSQTSGAETQY	TRBV25-1	TRBJ2-5
ASSSHMTVNTGELF	TRBV11-3	TRBJ2-2
ATSTLTEQF	TRBV24-1	TRBJ2-1
ASSLAPGQPGETQY	TRBV5-1	TRBJ2-5
ASSLEDGQAIYEQY	TRBV7-9	TRBJ2-7
ASSPKTSGNTGELF	TRBV5-1	TRBJ2-2
ASSSGTEHGYT	TRBV6-5	TRBJ1-2
ASSSTGTFNTEAF	TRBV5-1	TRBJ1-1